This T cell receptor beta chain derives from a study of graft-versus-host responses after intestinal transplantation. Study-level background: Tacrolimus and steroids were given for about 3 years to all recipients after anti-thymocyte globulin induction.

CDR1 and CDR2 from the germline V gene are MNHEY and SVGAGI. V shed 4 bases and J 2 bases; nucleotides not matched to a gene: 8. This CDR3 has 16 residues. As regards this clone: Its antigen is currently unknown.

Method: immunoSEQ multiplex PCR; TCRdb's copy keeps in-frame clones and lacks some. The sample has fewer than 75,000 clones, 70% to 90% seen once; the top ten hold 1.5% to 2%. Study-wide results and caveats: Elevated graft-versus-host to host-versus-graft clonal ratios in allografts were recorded for patients with graft-donor T cell macrochimerism.

Sequenced material: PBMCs, taken 26 days after transplant. The TCR originated in a human patient who received an intestinal transplant, so some T cells may come from the graft donor. V gene TRBV6-5 combines with J gene TRBJ2-5; 9 bases fit TRBD1. The CDR3 spells CASSSLWTGEQETQYF. The CDR3 nucleotides are TGTGCCAGCAGTTCCCTTTGGACAGGGGAGCAAGAGACCCAGTACTTC.